This T cell receptor (beta chain) was obtained from a study of shared clonotypes between healthy human individuals. Study as a whole: Serving as donors were two women and a few men, whose ages spanned 18 to 49.

Genomic DNA per cell subset filled all wells of several immunoSEQ plates. TCRdb keeps only in-frame clones here, not all; method: immunoSEQ multiplex PCR. Of some 500,000 clones listed, roughly 80% are singletons. A remark on this clone: The junction departs from germline at one end; a sequencing error may be responsible.

This CDR3 is built from 12 residues. Looked up from germline, CDR1 is SGHRS and CDR2 is YFSETQ. This clonotype was obtained from a middle-aged woman in good health. Some clones in this sample may be carry-over from other donors' samples. Material for sequencing was PBMCs. J is TRBJ2-5 and V is TRBV5-1; tentatively, D is TRBD1 or TRBD2 (5 bases each). This CDR3 reads CASGLGEETQYF. The CDR3 region has the DNA TGCGCCAGCGGCTTGGGGGAAGAGACCCAGTACTTC.